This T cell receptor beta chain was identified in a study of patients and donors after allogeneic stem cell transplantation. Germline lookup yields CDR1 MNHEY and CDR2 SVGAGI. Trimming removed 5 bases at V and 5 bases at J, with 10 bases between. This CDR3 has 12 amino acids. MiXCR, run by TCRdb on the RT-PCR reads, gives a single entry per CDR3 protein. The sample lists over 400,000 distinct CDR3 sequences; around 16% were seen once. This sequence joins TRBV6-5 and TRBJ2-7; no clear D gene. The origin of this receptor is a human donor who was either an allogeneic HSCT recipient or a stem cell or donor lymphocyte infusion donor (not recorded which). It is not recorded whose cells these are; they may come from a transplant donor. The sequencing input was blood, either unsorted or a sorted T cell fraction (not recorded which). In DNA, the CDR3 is TGTGCCAGCAGTCCATTCCGCCACGAGCAGTACTTC. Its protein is CASSPFRHEQYF.